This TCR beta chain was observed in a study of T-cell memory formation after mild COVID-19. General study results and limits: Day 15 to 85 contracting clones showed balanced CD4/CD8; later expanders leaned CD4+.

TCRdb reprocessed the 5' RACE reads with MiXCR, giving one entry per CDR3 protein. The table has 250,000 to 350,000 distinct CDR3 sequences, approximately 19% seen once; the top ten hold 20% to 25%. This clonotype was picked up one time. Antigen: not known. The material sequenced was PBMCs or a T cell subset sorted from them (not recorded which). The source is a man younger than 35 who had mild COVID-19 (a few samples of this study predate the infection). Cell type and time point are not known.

The CDR3 loop reads CASSGAGHTDTQYF. The CDR3 nucleotides read TGTGCCAGCAGCGGAGCGGGGCACACAGATACGCAGTATTTT. The chain has TRBV9 and TRBJ2-3; 7 nucleotides agree with TRBD2. The ends lost 3 bases at V and 2 bases at J; junction bases unmatched: 3. The germline CDR1 and CDR2 sequences are SGDLS and YYNGEE. The CDR3 sequence is 14 residues long.